This TCR beta chain was recorded in a study of human T cells and chemical hapten exposure (dated by TCRdb to 2020 to 2023). For the wider study: For sensitization, 2% DPC in acetone was applied to a roughly 2 cm by roughly 2 cm area of upper inner arm skin. Throughout the approximately 24-week study period, patients were also given weekly therapeutic DPC doses on the scalp. Patch testing was done on the upper back using Finn chambers containing 0.01% DPC, and results were scored after 6 days according to International Contact Dermatitis Research Group standards. Most of the patients in the cohort were female, and the cohort covered alopecia areata with under or over 50% scalp involvement, alopecia totalis and alopecia universalis. The libraries were sequenced as a pool, and the TCR yield per sample differed mostly because of small variations in library volumes within the pool. The study tracked peripheral blood TCR repertoire changes in vivo during primary and secondary sensitization to the hapten diphenylcyclopropenone (DPC) in alopecia patients. Blood samples were taken from patients before sensitization (week 0) and at 2, 6 and about 24 weeks after DPC sensitization. Blood for TCR sequencing was provided by twenty-nine alopecia patients at one to four time points (pre-sensitization, 2, 6 and 24 weeks).

The library was produced with RACE. The listed sequencing device is NextSeq 500. During library preparation, unique molecular identifiers were attached to individual cDNA molecules so that TCRs could be counted quantitatively and reproducibly. For every blood RNA sample, sequencing covered both the TCR alpha and TCR beta chains. As for how the authors treated the data: A median of roughly 98,000 TCRs per sample was observed, with a range of about 23,224 to 690,600. The Decombinator software suite was used to annotate the V, J and CDR3 of the TCR reads. For the PS versus PT1 abundance plots, all samples were subsampled to the same number of TCRs (28,000). Expanded TCRs were defined as absent before sensitization and observed at least eight times at the 2-week time point. TCRdb reanalyzed the raw reads on its own, using fastp at Q25 for trimming and MiXCR for clone calling, and kept in-frame beta chains. Every distinct CDR3 protein forms one entry, paired with its most common genes and DNA. TCRdb, not the authors, supplied the V and J calls. For this sample there are over 60,000 distinct CDR3 sequences; 10% appear just once. The ten largest clones represent about 6.6% of the sample.

Reading the label with the study, this specimen's time point is: patch test 2, 6 weeks after DPC sensitization. The sample's treatment or condition, from its label and the paper: therapeutic diphenylcyclopropenone sensitization with weekly scalp DPC. At every patch-test visit, the blood draw took place before the patch test was put on. Patients were eligible if aged 18 to 70, diagnosed with alopecia and judged suitable for DPC therapy, and pregnant patients were excluded. Total RNA was isolated from unfractionated whole blood collected in Tempus Blood RNA tubes. This clonotype was counted many times. There is no known antigen for this receptor. Base qualities are not provided; no much larger clone lies one nucleotide away. Paper-wide results and their limitations: The number of PT1 expanded TCRs positively correlated with patch test score, significant at thresholds 8, 16 and 32 but not 4. Expanded TCRs formed significantly more large CDR3 similarity clusters than pre-sensitization or healthy control sets, consistent with antigen-driven responses. Alopecia, a presumed autoimmune disease, was present in all patients, so the immune response of the patients might differ from that of healthy individuals. The number of TCRs above 1 in 1000 frequency did not change with DPC sensitization; there was no evidence of global repertoire structure alterations. Repeated subsampling changed both the strength of the expansion versus patch-test correlation and the threshold at which the correlation became significant.

The sequence derives from a woman between 50 and 59 years old with alopecia areata. Some clones in this sample may be carry-over from other donors' samples. The input for sequencing was whole blood, taken in connection with sensitization to the hapten diphenylcyclopropenone (DPC).

At the DNA level, the sequence is TGCAGCGTTGGAGGGGGCGATTGGGAGACCCAGTACTTC. Its protein reads: CSVGGGDWETQYF. The rearrangement joined TRBV29-1 to TRBJ2-5; TRBD1 fits 7 bases in the junction. The germline V gene sets CDR1 to SQVTM and CDR2 to ANQGSEA. Relative to germline, V is missing 4 bases and J is missing 5 bases, with 7 bases of the junction outside any gene match. The CDR3 has 13 amino acids, counting the end cysteine and phenylalanine. The read is trimmed to its CDR3 DNA, 39 bases read in frame from base 1. Reference TRBV29-1 and TRBJ2-5 genes cover what lies past the CDR3, so the full variable domain is SAVISQKPSRDICQRGTSLTIQCQVDSQVTMMFWYRQQPGQSLTLIATANQGSEATYESGFVIDKFPISRPNLTFSTLTVSNMSPEDSSIYLCSVGGGDWETQYFGPGTRLLVL.